This entry lists 17 T cell receptor beta chains sequenced from one sample in a study of blood T cell repertoires in COVID-19. The repertoire was sequenced with immunoSEQ multiplex PCR; TCRdb's copy has only in-frame clones and lacks some. This table holds fewer than 350,000 clones, approximately 88% found once. Sample: peripheral blood. The receptors were sampled from a woman aged 25-40 years with COVID-19, enrolled during active disease.

The J gene is TRBJ1-2, the V gene TRBV7-2; the match to TRBD1 covers 8 bases. Germline CDR1 reads SGHTA; CDR2 reads FQGNSA. The length of the CDR3 is 13 residues. V shed 4 bases and J 8 bases; nucleotides not matched to a gene: 6. CDR3 in DNA: TGTGCCAGCAGCTCCTCAGGGGGCCGGGGCTACACCTTC. Translation: CASSSSGGRGYTF. Combining the CDR3 with reference TRBV7-2 and TRBJ1-2 gives the whole variable domain GAGVSQSPSNKVTEKGKDVELRCDPISGHTALYWYRQSLGQGLEFLIYFQGNSAPDKSGLPSDRFSAERTGGSVSTLTIQRTQQEDSAVYLCASSSSGGRGYTFGSGTRLTVV.

This chain connects TRBV19 to TRBJ1-4; D possibly corresponds to TRBD1 (6 bases). The germline gives CDR1 LNHDA, CDR2 SQIVND (reference sequence). The V end was cut by 5 bases, the J end by 8 bases, with 18 bases between. The CDR3 runs to 15 residues. The chain's CDR3 is CASSLSEGVGEKLFF. Here the CDR3 DNA reads TGTGCCAGTAGTCTGTCTGAGGGGGTCGGGGAAAAACTGTTTTTT.

This clone was counted only a few times. The genes are TRBV19 and TRBJ1-2; 8 positions match TRBD1. Trimming cost V 5 bases and J 1 base; bases outside gene matches: 9. CDR1 and CDR2 (germline): LNHDA, SQIVND (reference sequence). The CDR3 spans 16 residues. The CDR3 sequence is CASSSGQGIGNYGYTF. DNA for the CDR3: TGTGCCAGTAGTTCAGGACAGGGTATAGGTAACTATGGCTACACCTTC.

This sequence joins TRBV5-5 and TRBJ1-1, with no clear D. This CDR3 has 17 amino acids. Germline assignment: CDR1 SGHKS and CDR2 YYEKEE (reference sequence). Between the trimmed V and J ends, which lost 6 bases and 0 bases, there was a span of 21 bases. The CDR3 loop is CASTRTIGSPMNTEAFF. In nucleotides, the CDR3 is TGTGCCAGCACTAGGACTATCGGGAGCCCAATGAACACTGAAGCTTTCTTT.

About this clone itself: Distinct nucleotide sequences in the sample also encode this CDR3. CDR3: CSVEHQETQYF. In nucleotides, the CDR3 is TGCAGTGTCGAGCACCAAGAGACCCAGTACTTC. The rearrangement joins TRBV20-1 to TRBJ2-5; D gene ambiguous. The CDR3 has 11 amino acids. Germline V gives CDR1 DFQATT, CDR2 SNEGSKA (reference sequence). Trimming stripped 7 bases from V and 0 bases from J, with 6 bases between.

The chain couples TRBV19 to TRBJ2-3; 8 bases are a match to TRBD2. Germline CDR1 reads LNHDA; CDR2 reads SQIVND (reference sequence). The junction had 11 bases not matched to a gene; V was cut back by 0 bases and J by 9 bases. The CDR3 has 16 amino acids. The CDR3 bases are TGTGCCAGTAGTATAGATCGGGGGGGGCACAAGGGCACGCAGTATTTT. As protein: CASSIDRGGHKGTQYF.

The V gene is TRBV5-1, the J gene TRBJ2-2, with D possibly being TRBD2 (5 bases). Germline V CDR1 and CDR2: SGHRS, YFSETQ. The CDR3 spans 15 residues. Between the trimmed V and J ends, which lost 1 base and 3 bases, there was a span of 10 bases. The CDR3 loop is CASSLYLEDTGELFF. As DNA, the CDR3 is TGCGCCAGCAGCTTGTATTTGGAGGACACCGGGGAGCTGTTTTTT.

This sequence joins TRBV9 and TRBJ2-1; TRBD1 matches 7 bases. The germline V gene has CDR1 SGDLS and CDR2 YYNGEE. J lost 2 bases, V lost 2 bases, and 4 bases had no gene match. The CDR3 length is 15 residues. The CDR3 reads CASSVKGAPYNEQFF. DNA for the CDR3: TGTGCCAGCAGCGTTAAGGGGGCCCCCTACAATGAGCAGTTCTTC.

This clone was picked up a small number of times. The chain employs TRBV3-1 (or the pseudogene TRBV3-2) and TRBJ1-2; the D gene is possibly TRBD1 (6 bases). V was clipped by 7 bases and J by 0 bases, with 21 bases between them. Germline V CDR1 and CDR2: LGHDT, YNNKEL (reference sequence). This CDR3 has 17 residues. The CDR3 coding sequence is TGTGCCAGCACCCGGGGGGCAGGGGCCATAGCTAACTATGGCTACACCTTC. It yields the protein CASTRGAGAIANYGYTF.

This clone was picked up one time. The V call is TRBV19, the J call TRBJ2-5; 10 bases line up with TRBD1. The junction had 16 bases not matched to a gene; V was cut back by 6 bases and J by 6 bases. The CDR3 loop spans 17 amino acids. The V gene's germline CDR1 is LNHDA and CDR2 SQIVND (reference sequence). The CDR3 coding sequence is TGTGCCAGTAGCATCTCCGGGACAGGGGCGTTTGGGAAGACCCAGTACTTC. Translating gives CASSISGTGAFGKTQYF.

In this sample, this clone turned up once. The chain uses TRBV13 and TRBJ1-1; TRBD1 matches at 7 bases. The CDR3 sequence is 13 residues long. Looked up from germline, CDR1 is PRHDT and CDR2 is FYEKMQ (reference sequence). J lost 4 bases, V lost 3 bases, and 2 bases had no gene match. The CDR3 DNA reads as TGTGCCAGCAGCTTCTCAGGGGGCACTGAAGCTTTCTTT. Its protein is CASSFSGGTEAFF.

This chain joins TRBV21-1 and TRBJ1-5; no check of the table's D call, TRBD1, against the DNA was made. TRBV21-1 is termed a pseudogene. The CDR3 length is 17 residues. The CDR3 loop reads CASRGTGGTYSNQPQHF. CDR3 nucleotide sequence: TGTGCCAGCAGGGGGACAGGGGGGACCTATAGCAATCAGCCCCAGCATTTT.

The table lists this clone with a few counts. The genes are TRBV18 and TRBJ1-1, with D hard to call. Germline values: CDR1 KGHSH, CDR2 LQKENI. The V and J ends lost 5 bases and 0 bases respectively, with 10 bases between them. CDR3 length equals 14 residues. Here the CDR3 reads CASSDSGMNTEAFF. In DNA, the CDR3 is TGTGCCAGCTCAGATTCGGGGATGAACACTGAAGCTTTCTTT.

CDR3 loop: CASRGQGNQPQHF. CDR3 in DNA: TGTGCCAGCAGGGGACAGGGGAATCAGCCCCAGCATTTT. The rearrangement uses TRBV6-6 and TRBJ1-5; TRBD1 agrees at 10 bases. V dropped 6 bases and J dropped 4; count of bases not matched to a gene: 0. The CDR3 spans 13 residues. Germline-derived CDR1 and CDR2 are MNHNY and SVGAGI (reference sequence).

This rearrangement joins TRBV19 to TRBJ1-3; 7 bases line up with TRBD1. The CDR3 loop spans 12 amino acids. CDR1 is LNHDA and CDR2 is SQIVND in the germline V gene (reference sequence). V was pared by 10 bases and J by 9 bases, with 9 bases of the junction left unmatched. The CDR3 DNA reads as TGTGCCAACCCGACAGGGAATGGCACCATATATTTT. This translates into CANPTGNGTIYF.

The chain has TRBV7-9 and TRBJ1-1, with D maybe TRBD1 (5 bases). V lost 5 bases and J 6 bases, leaving 10 bases between the germline ends. Germline values: CDR1 SEHNR, CDR2 FQNEAQ (reference sequence). This CDR3 is 12 amino acids long. The DNA for the CDR3 is TGTGCCAGCAGCCCTACAGGAGCTGAAGCTTTCTTT. The encoded protein is CASSPTGAEAFF.

This clone was detected a few times. This sequence joins TRBV19 and TRBJ1-5, with 8 bases matching TRBD1. The junction had 4 bases not matched to a gene; V was cut back by 5 bases and J by 4 bases. This CDR3 comprises 14 residues. Per the germline V gene, CDR1 is LNHDA and CDR2 is SQIVND (reference sequence). CDR3 nucleotide sequence: TGTGCCAGTAGTTTGGACAGGGTAAATCAGCCCCAGCATTTT. Residues: CASSLDRVNQPQHF.